This T cell receptor beta chain was captured in a study of spatial heterogeneity in lung cancer. Study results and caveats: TCRs found ubiquitously expanded in tumor appeared in blood more at resection than at follow-up.

Time point defined: sample taken at primary tumor resection. The study sequenced unsorted whole RNA from tumor, nontumor lung or frozen PBMC. Samples were donated by 72 untreated early-stage non-small cell lung cancer patients. The table lists this clonotype with a few counts. What it recognizes is unknown. This CDR3 has 15 residues. From germline, CDR1 is DFQATT and CDR2 SNEGSKA (reference sequence). The V segment lost 5 bases and the J segment 2 bases; nucleotides outside the gene matches: 7. Each TCR cDNA molecule bore a unique molecular identifier. TCRdb passed the 5' RACE reads through MiXCR, listing each CDR3 protein once. The sample contains about 1,600 distinct CDR3 sequences, about 25% of which appear only once.

This TCR derives from a male donor with early-stage non-small cell lung cancer. The chain carries TRBV20-1 and TRBJ2-7, with 12 nucleotides matching TRBD1. The specimen was PBMCs, collected at surgery. CDR3 residues: CSAPRDRGRAYEQYF. CDR3 DNA: TGCAGTGCTCCCCGGGACAGGGGGCGCGCCTACGAGCAGTACTTC.